This T cell receptor beta chain was identified during a study of OX40 agonist ivuxolimab in advanced cancers. The study, taken as a whole, reports: The study found that CD8+ T cells averaged more expanded clones than CD4+.

The method was immunoSEQ multiplex PCR; TCRdb's version includes in-frame clones alone and lacks a portion of them. Among about 49,000 clones, around 85% were seen once, and the ten largest hold about 48%. Germline-derived CDR1 and CDR2 are SGHNT and YYREEE (reference sequence). Trimming took off 0 bases at V and 5 bases at J, with 8 bases between the two ends. CDR3 length equals 13 residues. On this clone: No antigen is known for it.

The TCR originated in an adult with an advanced solid tumor such as melanoma, head and neck, liver or kidney cancer. This rearrangement joins TRBV5-4 to TRBJ2-5; D may be TRBD2 (5 bases). This material consisted of CD4+ or CD8+ T cells sorted from blood, taken in a trial of the OX40 agonist ivuxolimab. CDR3 nucleotide sequence: TGTGCCAGCAGCTTGGCGGGGAAGGAGACCCAGTACTTC. This codes for CASSLAGKETQYF.